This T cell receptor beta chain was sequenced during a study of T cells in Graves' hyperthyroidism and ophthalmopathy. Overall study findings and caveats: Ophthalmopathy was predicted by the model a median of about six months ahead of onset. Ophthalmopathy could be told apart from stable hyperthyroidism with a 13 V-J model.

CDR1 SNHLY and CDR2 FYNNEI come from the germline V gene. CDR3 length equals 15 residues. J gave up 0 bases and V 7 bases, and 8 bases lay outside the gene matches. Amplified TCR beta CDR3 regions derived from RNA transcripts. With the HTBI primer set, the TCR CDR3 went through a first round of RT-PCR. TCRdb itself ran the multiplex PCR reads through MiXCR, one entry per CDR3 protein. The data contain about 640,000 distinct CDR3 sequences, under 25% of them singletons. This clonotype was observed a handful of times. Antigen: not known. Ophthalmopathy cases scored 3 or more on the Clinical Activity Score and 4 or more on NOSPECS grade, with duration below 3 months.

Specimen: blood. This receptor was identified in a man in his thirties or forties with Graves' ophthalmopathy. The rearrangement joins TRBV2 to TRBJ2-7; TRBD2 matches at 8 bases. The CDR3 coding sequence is TGTGCCAGCATAACGGGACTAGAGAGCTCCTACGAGCAGTACTTC. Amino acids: CASITGLESSYEQYF. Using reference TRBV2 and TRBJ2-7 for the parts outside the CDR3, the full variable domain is EPEVTQTPSHQVTQMGQEVILRCVPISNHLYFYWYRQILGQKVEFLVSFYNNEISEKSEIFDDQFSVERPDGSNFTLKIRSTKLEDSAMYFCASITGLESSYEQYFGPGTRLTVT.